This T cell receptor (beta chain) was captured in a study of T cells in Graves' hyperthyroidism and ophthalmopathy. This clonotype was seen repeatedly, ten times or more. Amplified regions were TCR beta CDR3 sequences from RNA transcripts. The TCR CDR3 was amplified in a first-round RT-PCR using the HTBI primer set. MiXCR was run by TCRdb on the multiplex PCR reads, yielding one entry per CDR3 protein. The table shows approximately 610,000 distinct CDR3 sequences, with 16% occurring only once. Any patient presenting with uncontrolled infection, other autoimmune disease, pregnancy or lactation was left out. The germline V gene has CDR1 SGHRS and CDR2 YFSETQ. With 0 bases removed from V and 4 bases from J, the gap between germline ends came to 11 bases. The CDR3 runs 15 residues.

The genes are TRBV5-1 and TRBJ2-1; a possible D gene is TRBD2 (6 bases). The sequence came from a woman under 30 with Graves' hyperthyroidism. The specimen sequenced was blood. The CDR3 spells CASSLAPGRYNEQFF. CDR3 nucleotide sequence: TGCGCCAGCAGCTTGGCCCCAGGGAGGTACAATGAGCAGTTCTTC.